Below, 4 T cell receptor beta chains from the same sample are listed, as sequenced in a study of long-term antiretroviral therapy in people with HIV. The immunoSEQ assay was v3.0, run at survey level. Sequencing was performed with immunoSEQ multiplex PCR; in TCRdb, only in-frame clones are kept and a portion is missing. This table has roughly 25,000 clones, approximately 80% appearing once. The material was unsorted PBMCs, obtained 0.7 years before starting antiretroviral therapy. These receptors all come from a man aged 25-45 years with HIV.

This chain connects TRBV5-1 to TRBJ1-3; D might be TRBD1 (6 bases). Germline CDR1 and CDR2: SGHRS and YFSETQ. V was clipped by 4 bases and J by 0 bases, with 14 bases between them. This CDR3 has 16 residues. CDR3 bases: TGCGCCAGCAGCAAAGACAGGCTTAGCTCTGGAAACACCATATATTTT. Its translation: CASSKDRLSSGNTIYF.

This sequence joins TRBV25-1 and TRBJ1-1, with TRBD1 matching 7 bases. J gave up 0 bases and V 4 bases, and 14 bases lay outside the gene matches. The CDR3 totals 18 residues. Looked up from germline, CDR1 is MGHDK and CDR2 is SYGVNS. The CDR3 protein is CASSAPGQKGPLNTEAFF. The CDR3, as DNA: TGTGCCAGCAGTGCACCGGGACAGAAAGGGCCGTTGAACACTGAAGCTTTCTTT.

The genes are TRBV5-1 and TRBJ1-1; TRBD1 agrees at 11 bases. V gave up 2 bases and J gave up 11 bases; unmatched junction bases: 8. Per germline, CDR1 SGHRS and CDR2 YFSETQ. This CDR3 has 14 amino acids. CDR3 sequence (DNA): TGCGCCAGCAGCTTCGGACAGGGGGCCGTGAGGGCTTTCTTT. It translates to CASSFGQGAVRAFF. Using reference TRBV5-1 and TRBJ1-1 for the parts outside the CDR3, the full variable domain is KAGVTQTPRYLIKTRGQQVTLSCSPISGHRSVSWYQQTPGQGLQFLFEYFSETQRNKGNFPGRFSGRQFSNSRSEMNVSTLELGDSALYLCASSFGQGAVRAFFGQGTRLTVV.

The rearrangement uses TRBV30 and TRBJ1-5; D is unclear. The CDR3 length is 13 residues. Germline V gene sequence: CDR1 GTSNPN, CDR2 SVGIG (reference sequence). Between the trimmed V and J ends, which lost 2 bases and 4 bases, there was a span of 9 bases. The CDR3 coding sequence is TGTGCCTGGAGTACAGTGGCGAATCAGCCCCAGCATTTT. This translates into CAWSTVANQPQHF.